This is a list of T cell receptor beta chains from one sample in a study of shared clonotypes between healthy human individuals. Only in-frame clones appear in the TCRdb table, and some are missing; sequencing was by immunoSEQ multiplex PCR. The sample includes roughly 720,000 clones, about 92% of them seen just once. Sequenced input: memory CD8+ T cells from PBMCs. The receptors originated from a man between 18 and 35 years old in good health. Some clones in this sample may be carry-over from other donors' samples. CDR3s include the opening cysteine and the closing phenylalanine or tryptophan. The D gene is left open where the match is weak. Some rows mark clone size as missing; the rest say once, few, many or name a class of expanded clone.

>TRBJ1-1|.|.|TRBV4-2
CASSLVRGTEAFF
TGTGCCAGCAGCCTCGTCCGGGGGACTGAAGCTTTCTTT
>TRBJ2-1|.|TRBD2|TRBV9
CASSVSSGTNEQFF
TGTGCCAGCAGCGTTAGCAGCGGGACGAATGAGCAGTTCTTC
>TRBJ2-6|.|TRBD2|TRBV4-3
CASSQLTSGRALETGANVLTF
TGCGCCAGCAGCCAACTTACTAGCGGGAGGGCCCTGGAGACTGGGGCCAACGTCCTGACTTTC
>TRBJ2-4|.|.|TRBV28
CASPGDKNIQYF
TGTGCCAGCCCCGGGGACAAAAACATTCAGTACTTC
>TRBJ1-2|once|.|TRBV5-5
CASSLWVSTGTGYTF
TGTGCCAGCAGCTTGTGGGTATCAACCGGCACTGGCTACACCTTC
>TRBJ2-7|.|TRBD1|TRBV29-1
CSVAGDRGRNEQYF
TGCAGCGTCGCAGGGGACAGGGGGCGAAACGAGCAGTACTTC
>TRBJ2-3|once|TRBD1|TRBV9
CASSGSAGQGSTDTQYF
TGTGCCAGCAGCGGATCCGCCGGACAGGGTAGCACAGATACGCAGTATTTT
>TRBJ2-6|.|.|TRBV27
CASTSYGVAGANVLTF
TGTGCCAGCACATCCTATGGAGTCGCTGGGGCCAACGTCCTGACTTTC
>TRBJ2-3|.|TRBD2|TRBV6-4
CASSAVAGVRDTQYF
TGTGCCAGCAGTGCCGTAGCGGGAGTCCGAGATACGCAGTATTTT
>TRBJ1-2|once|.|TRBV27
CASSLYGRNGYTF
TGTGCCAGCAGTTTATACGGCAGGAATGGCTACACCTTC
>TRBJ2-2|.|.|TRBV7-2
CASSFVRSNTGELFF
TGTGCCAGCAGCTTTGTTCGCTCGAACACCGGGGAGCTGTTTTTT
>TRBJ1-5|.|.|TRBV6-1
CASRGHSNQPQHF
TGTGCCAGCAGGGGTCATAGCAATCAGCCCCAGCATTTT
>TRBJ2-2|.|.|TRBV19
CAISHSVHTGELFF
TGTGCCATCTCCCATTCGGTTCACACCGGGGAGCTGTTTTTT
>TRBJ2-7|.|.|TRBV29-1
CSVYGGSTYEQYF
TGCAGCGTTTACGGGGGTTCAACCTACGAGCAGTACTTC
>TRBJ2-7|.|.|TRBV4-2
CASSQESGDYEQYF
TGTGCCAGCAGCCAAGAATCAGGGGACTACGAGCAGTACTTC
>TRBJ2-1|.|.|TRBV27
CASSDGGGKNEQFF
TGTGCCAGCTCCGACGGGGGAGGTAAGAATGAGCAGTTCTTC
>TRBJ2-3|.|TRBD2|TRBV27
CASSLLAGGPRDTQYF
TGTGCCAGCAGTTTACTAGCGGGAGGGCCGAGAGATACGCAGTATTTT
>TRBJ2-7|.|TRBD1|TRBV2
CAGRTGVSYEQYF
TGTGCCGGACGGACAGGGGTCAGCTACGAGCAGTACTTC
>TRBJ2-1|.|TRBD2|TRBV13
CASRGLAGAYNEQFF
TGTGCCAGCCGGGGACTAGCGGGAGCTTACAATGAGCAGTTCTTC
>TRBJ2-7|.|.|TRBV2
CASPTGPGKNEQYF
TGTGCCAGCCCAACCGGCCCTGGGAAGAACGAGCAGTACTTC
>TRBJ2-7|.|.|TRBV7-9
CASSLATSRSYEQYF
TGTGCCAGCAGCTTAGCGACGTCCAGGTCCTACGAGCAGTACTTC
>TRBJ2-5|.|TRBD2|TRBV4-1
CASSQDLADPRKETQYF
TGCGCCAGCAGCCAAGATCTAGCGGATCCACGAAAAGAGACCCAGTACTTC
>TRBJ2-1|.|TRBD2|TRBV30
CAWIAGRGRSSFGVNEQFF
TGTGCCTGGATAGCGGGGCGAGGGAGGAGTTCTTTCGGGGTCAATGAGCAGTTCTTC
>TRBJ2-1|once|TRBD2|TRBV19
CASSITASGDNEQFF
TGTGCCAGTAGTATTACGGCTAGCGGTGACAATGAGCAGTTCTTC
>TRBJ1-4|few|.|TRBV6-1
CASSEAPHEKLFF
TGTGCCAGCAGCGAAGCCCCACACGAAAAACTGTTTTTT
>TRBJ1-1|few|.|TRBV30
CAWSGGGGTEAFF
TGTGCCTGGAGTGGGGGGGGAGGCACTGAAGCTTTCTTT
>TRBJ2-7|.|.|TRBV27
CASSFGRVDRGFDEQYF
TGTGCCAGCAGTTTCGGGAGGGTGGACAGGGGCTTCGACGAGCAGTACTTC
>TRBJ2-1|.|.|TRBV7-2
CASSLGGPYNEQFF
TGTGCCAGCAGCTTAGGAGGGCCCTACAATGAGCAGTTCTTC
>TRBJ2-2|.|.|TRBV9
CASSVASPSRGGQNTGELFF
TGTGCCAGCAGCGTAGCCTCCCCGAGTAGAGGGGGGCAGAACACCGGGGAGCTGTTTTTT
>TRBJ2-2|.|.|TRBV9
CASSGRQNTGELFF
TGTGCCAGCAGCGGTAGACAGAACACCGGGGAGCTGTTTTTT
>TRBJ2-7|.|.|TRBV19
CASGSPYEQYF
TGTGCCAGCGGGTCCCCCTACGAGCAGTACTTC
>TRBJ1-1|.|.|TRBV11-3
CASSSGFNTEAFF
TGTGCCAGCAGCTCCGGGTTTAACACTGAAGCTTTCTTT
>TRBJ2-5|.|.|TRBV27
CASRPRTVQETQYF
TGTGCCAGCAGGCCCCGGACAGTCCAAGAGACCCAGTACTTC
>TRBJ1-3|.|.|TRBV28
CASSLDGGNTIYF
TGTGCCAGCAGTTTGGACGGTGGAAACACCATATATTTT
>TRBJ2-7|.|.|TRBV7-9
CASSLGGSLRYF
TGTGCCAGCAGCTTAGGGGGTAGTCTGCGGTACTTC
>TRBJ1-3|.|.|TRBV7-3
CASSIDTSGNTIYF
TGTGCCAGCAGCATCGACACCTCTGGAAACACCATATATTTT
>TRBJ2-7|.|.|TRBV7-2
CASSLVSEAEQYF
TGTGCCAGCAGCTTAGTATCTGAGGCCGAGCAGTACTTC
>TRBJ1-1|few|TRBD1|TRBV11-3
CASSPGTGKNTEAFF
TGTGCCAGCAGCCCTGGGACAGGAAAGAACACTGAAGCTTTCTTT
>TRBJ2-1|.|.|TRBV4-3
CASSQGAGWVNEQFF
TGCGCCAGCAGCCAAGGGGCGGGATGGGTTAATGAGCAGTTCTTC
>TRBJ2-5|.|.|TRBV2
CASSEGLNQETQYF
TGTGCCAGCAGTGAAGGACTAAATCAAGAGACCCAGTACTTC
>TRBJ2-7|.|TRBD2|TRBV7-9
CASSLLSAGASYEQYF
TGTGCCAGCAGCTTACTGTCCGCGGGAGCTTCCTACGAGCAGTACTTC
>TRBJ2-1|.|.|TRBV27
CASSFRDNSYNEQFF
TGTGCCAGCAGTTTCCGGGACAACTCCTACAATGAGCAGTTCTTC
>TRBJ2-2|once|TRBD1|TRBV9
CASSGQGGGELFF
TGTGCCAGCAGTGGACAGGGTGGCGGGGAGCTGTTTTTT
>TRBJ1-1|few|TRBD1|TRBV10-3
CAITTGAGKDTEAFF
TGTGCCATCACTACAGGGGCCGGGAAGGACACTGAAGCTTTCTTT
>TRBJ2-7|.|.|TRBV14
CASSQDITKQYF
TGTGCCAGCAGCCAAGATATCACGAAACAGTACTTC
>TRBJ1-2|.|TRBD1|TRBV29-1
CSVGPGQDGTDYGYTF
TGCAGCGTTGGCCCGGGACAGGACGGGACGGACTATGGCTACACCTTC
>TRBJ2-2|.|.|TRBV10-2
CASKRGSTTGELFF
TGCGCCAGCAAAAGAGGGAGTACGACCGGGGAGCTGTTTTTT
>TRBJ1-2|.|.|TRBV7-9
CASSFGRANYGYTF
TGTGCCAGCAGCTTTGGCAGGGCTAACTATGGCTACACCTTC
>TRBJ2-7|.|TRBD2|TRBV28
CASSLLGTRPYEQYF
TGTGCCAGCAGTTTACTCGGGACTAGACCCTACGAGCAGTACTTC
>TRBJ2-7|.|.|TRBV19
CASSTGHFNEQYF
TGTGCCAGTAGTACGGGACACTTTAACGAGCAGTACTTC
>TRBJ2-1|once|TRBD2|TRBV9
CASSNPGTSVSSYNEQFF
TGTGCCAGCAGCAACCCCGGGACTAGCGTCAGCTCCTACAATGAGCAGTTCTTC